This T cell receptor beta chain was identified during a study of T cell repertoires in cytomegalovirus infection. Germline V gives CDR1 SGHRS, CDR2 YFSETQ. Trimming removed 0 bases at V and 8 bases at J, with 11 bases between. CDR3 size: 13 residues. Only a few counts were recorded for this clonotype. TCRdb redid the calling of the reads with MiXCR, one entry per CDR3 protein. The data contain fewer than 550,000 distinct CDR3 sequences, about 10% of them singletons. This chain joins TRBV5-1 and TRBJ1-2; no reliable D call. This TCR was recovered from a human donor in good health (CMV status not recorded). Some clones in this sample may be carry-over from other donors' samples. Sequences were obtained from PBMCs. The CDR3 is CASSLDTPAGYTF. CDR3 DNA sequence: TGCGCCAGCAGCTTGGATACCCCGGCGGGCTACACCTTC.